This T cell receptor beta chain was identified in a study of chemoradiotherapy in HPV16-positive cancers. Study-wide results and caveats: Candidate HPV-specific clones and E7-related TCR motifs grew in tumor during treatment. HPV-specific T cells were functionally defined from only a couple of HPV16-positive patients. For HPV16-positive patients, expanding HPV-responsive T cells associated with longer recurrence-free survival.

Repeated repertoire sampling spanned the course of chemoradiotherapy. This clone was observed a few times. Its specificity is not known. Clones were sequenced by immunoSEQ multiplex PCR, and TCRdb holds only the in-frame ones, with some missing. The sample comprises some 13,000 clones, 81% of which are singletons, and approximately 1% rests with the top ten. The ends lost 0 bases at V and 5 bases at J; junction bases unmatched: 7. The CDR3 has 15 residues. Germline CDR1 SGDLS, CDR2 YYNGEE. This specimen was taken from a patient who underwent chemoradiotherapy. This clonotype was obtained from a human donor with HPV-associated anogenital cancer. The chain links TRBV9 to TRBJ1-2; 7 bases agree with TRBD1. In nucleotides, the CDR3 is TGTGCCAGCAGCGTAGAATGGGACAGCCTTTATGGCTACACCTTC. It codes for CASSVEWDSLYGYTF.